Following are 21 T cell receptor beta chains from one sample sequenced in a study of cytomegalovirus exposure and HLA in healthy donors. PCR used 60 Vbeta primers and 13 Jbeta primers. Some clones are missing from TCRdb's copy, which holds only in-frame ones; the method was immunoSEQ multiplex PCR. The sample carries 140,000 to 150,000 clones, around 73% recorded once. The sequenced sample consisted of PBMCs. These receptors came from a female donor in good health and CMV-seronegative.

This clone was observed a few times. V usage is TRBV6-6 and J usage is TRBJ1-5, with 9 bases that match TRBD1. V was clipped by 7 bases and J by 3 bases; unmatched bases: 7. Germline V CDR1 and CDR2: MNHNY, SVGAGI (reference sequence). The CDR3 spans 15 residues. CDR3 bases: TGTGCCAGCACCCGGGACAGGGTCTTCAATCAGCCCCAGCATTTT. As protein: CASTRDRVFNQPQHF.

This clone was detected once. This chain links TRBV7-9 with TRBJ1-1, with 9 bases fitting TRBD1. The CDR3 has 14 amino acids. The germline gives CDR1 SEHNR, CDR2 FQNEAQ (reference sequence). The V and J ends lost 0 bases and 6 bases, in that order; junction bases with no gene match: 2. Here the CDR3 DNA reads TGTGCCAGCAGCTTAGCGGGACAGGGTCCTGAAGCTTTCTTT. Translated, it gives CASSLAGQGPEAFF.

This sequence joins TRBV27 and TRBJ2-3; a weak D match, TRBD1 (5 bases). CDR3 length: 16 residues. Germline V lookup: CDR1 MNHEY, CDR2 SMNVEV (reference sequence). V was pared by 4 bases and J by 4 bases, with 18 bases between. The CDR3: CASSSRASRGSDTQYF. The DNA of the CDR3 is TGTGCCAGCAGTTCCAGGGCCTCTAGGGGATCAGATACGCAGTATTTT.

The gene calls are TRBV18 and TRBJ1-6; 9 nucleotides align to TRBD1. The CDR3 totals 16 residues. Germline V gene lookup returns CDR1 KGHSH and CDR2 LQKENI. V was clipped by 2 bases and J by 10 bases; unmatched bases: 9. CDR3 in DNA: TGTGCCAGCTCACCAGCCAGGACAGGGGTAAACTCACCCCTCCACTTT. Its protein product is CASSPARTGVNSPLHF.

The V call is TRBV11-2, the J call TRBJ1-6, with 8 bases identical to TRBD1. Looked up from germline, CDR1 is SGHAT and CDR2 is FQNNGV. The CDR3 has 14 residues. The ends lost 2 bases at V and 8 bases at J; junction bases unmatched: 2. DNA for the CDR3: TGTGCCAGCAGCTTACCAGGGGGCTATTCACCCCTCCACTTT. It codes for CASSLPGGYSPLHF.

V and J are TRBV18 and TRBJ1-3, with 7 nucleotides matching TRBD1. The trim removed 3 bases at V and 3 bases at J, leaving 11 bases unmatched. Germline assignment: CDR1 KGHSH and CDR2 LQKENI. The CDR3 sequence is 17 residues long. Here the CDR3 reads CASSPEDRTSGGNTIYF. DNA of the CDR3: TGTGCCAGCTCACCCGAGGACAGGACCTCCGGTGGAAACACCATATATTTT. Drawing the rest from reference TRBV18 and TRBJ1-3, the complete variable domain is NAGVMQNPRHLVRRRGQEARLRCSPMKGHSHVYWYRQLPEEGLKFMVYLQKENIIDESGMPKERFSAEFPKEGPSILRIQQVVRGDSAAYFCASSPEDRTSGGNTIYFGEGSWLTVV.

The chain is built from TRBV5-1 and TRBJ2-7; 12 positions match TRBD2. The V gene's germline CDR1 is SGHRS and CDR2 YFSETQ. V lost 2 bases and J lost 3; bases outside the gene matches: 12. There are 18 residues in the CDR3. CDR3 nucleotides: TGCGCCAGCAGCTTTTCCTCAGCGCCGGGACTAGCGGGCTACGAGCAGTACTTC. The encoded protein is CASSFSSAPGLAGYEQYF.

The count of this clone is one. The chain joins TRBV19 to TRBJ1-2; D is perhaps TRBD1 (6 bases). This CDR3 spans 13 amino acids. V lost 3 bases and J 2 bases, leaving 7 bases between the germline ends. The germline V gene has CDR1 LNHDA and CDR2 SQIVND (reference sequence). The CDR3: CASSMRGNYGYTF. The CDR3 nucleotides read TGTGCCAGTAGTATGAGGGGGAACTATGGCTACACCTTC. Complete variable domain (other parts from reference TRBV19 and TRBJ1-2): DGGITQSPKYLFRKEGQNVTLSCEQNLNHDAMYWYRQDPGQGLRLIYYSQIVNDFQKGDIAEGYSVSREKKESFPLTVTSAQKNPTAFYLCASSMRGNYGYTFGSGTRLTVV.

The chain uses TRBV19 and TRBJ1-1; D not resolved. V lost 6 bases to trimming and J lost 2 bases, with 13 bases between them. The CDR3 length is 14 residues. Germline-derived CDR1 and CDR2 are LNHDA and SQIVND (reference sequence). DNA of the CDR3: TGTGCCAGTAGAAGCGTCGGGAGAAACACTGAAGCTTTCTTT. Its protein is CASRSVGRNTEAFF.

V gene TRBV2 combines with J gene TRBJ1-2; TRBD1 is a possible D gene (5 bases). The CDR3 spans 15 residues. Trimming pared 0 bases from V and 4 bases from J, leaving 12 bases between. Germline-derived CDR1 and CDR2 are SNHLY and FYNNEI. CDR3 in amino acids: CASSEARQPSYGYTF. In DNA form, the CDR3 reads TGTGCCAGCAGTGAAGCAAGACAGCCGAGCTATGGCTACACCTTC.

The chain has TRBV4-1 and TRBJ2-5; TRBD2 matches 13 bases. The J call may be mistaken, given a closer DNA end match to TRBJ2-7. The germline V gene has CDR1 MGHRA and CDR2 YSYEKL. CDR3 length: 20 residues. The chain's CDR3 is CASSQVWGVTSGRAGNEQYF. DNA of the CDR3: TGCGCCAGCAGCCAAGTCTGGGGAGTAACTAGCGGGAGGGCCGGGAACGAGCAGTACTTC.

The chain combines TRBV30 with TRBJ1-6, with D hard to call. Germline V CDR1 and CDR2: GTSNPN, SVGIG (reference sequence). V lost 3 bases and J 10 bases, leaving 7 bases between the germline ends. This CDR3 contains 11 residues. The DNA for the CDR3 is TGTGCCTGGAGCCCGGGGTCACCCCTCCACTTT. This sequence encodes CAWSPGSPLHF.

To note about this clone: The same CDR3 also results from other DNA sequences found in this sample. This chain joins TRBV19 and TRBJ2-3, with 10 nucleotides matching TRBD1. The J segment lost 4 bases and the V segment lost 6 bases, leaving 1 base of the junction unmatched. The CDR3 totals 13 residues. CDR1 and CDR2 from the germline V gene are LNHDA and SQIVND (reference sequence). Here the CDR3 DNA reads TGTGCCAGTAGGGACAGGGGGGCAGATACGCAGTATTTT. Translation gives CASRDRGADTQYF.

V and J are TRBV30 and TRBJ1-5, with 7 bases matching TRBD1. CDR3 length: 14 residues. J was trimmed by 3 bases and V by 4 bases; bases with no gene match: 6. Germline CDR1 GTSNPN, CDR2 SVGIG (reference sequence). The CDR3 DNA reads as TGTGCCTGGATGAGACAGGGAAACAATCAGCCCCAGCATTTT. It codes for CAWMRQGNNQPQHF.

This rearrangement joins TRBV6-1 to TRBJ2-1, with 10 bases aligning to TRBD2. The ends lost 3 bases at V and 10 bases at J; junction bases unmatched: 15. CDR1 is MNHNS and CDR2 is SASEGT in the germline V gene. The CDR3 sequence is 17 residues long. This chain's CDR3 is CASSDFGEAGGRKEQFF. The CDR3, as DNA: TGTGCCAGCAGTGATTTTGGTGAAGCGGGAGGGCGAAAGGAGCAGTTCTTC.

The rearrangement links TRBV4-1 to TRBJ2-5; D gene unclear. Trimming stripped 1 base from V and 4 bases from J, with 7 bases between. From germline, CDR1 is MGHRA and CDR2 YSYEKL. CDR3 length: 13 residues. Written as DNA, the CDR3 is TGCGCCAGCAGCCAAGTATTGTCAGAGACCCAGTACTTC. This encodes CASSQVLSETQYF.

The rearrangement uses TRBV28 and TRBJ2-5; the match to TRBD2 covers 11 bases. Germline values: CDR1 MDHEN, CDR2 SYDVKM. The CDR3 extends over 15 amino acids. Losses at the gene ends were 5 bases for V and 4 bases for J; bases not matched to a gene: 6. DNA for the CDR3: TGTGCCAGCAGTCTACTAGCGGGAGTGCTAGAGACCCAGTACTTC. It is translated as CASSLLAGVLETQYF.

Here the CDR3 reads CASSRETGNEQYF. Here the CDR3 DNA reads TGCGCCAGCAGCCGGGAGACAGGGAACGAGCAGTACTTC. The chain joins TRBV5-1 to TRBJ2-7, with a weak D call TRBD1 (7 bases). CDR1 SGHRS and CDR2 YFSETQ come from the germline V gene. V was shortened by 4 bases and J by 5 bases, with 13 bases between the two germline ends. The CDR3 contains 13 residues.

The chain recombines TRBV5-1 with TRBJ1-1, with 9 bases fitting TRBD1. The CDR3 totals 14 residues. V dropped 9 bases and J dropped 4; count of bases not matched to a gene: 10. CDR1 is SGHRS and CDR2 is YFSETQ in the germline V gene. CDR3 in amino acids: CATRTGVVGTEAFF. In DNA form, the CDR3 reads TGCGCCACCAGGACAGGGGTGGTTGGCACTGAAGCTTTCTTT.

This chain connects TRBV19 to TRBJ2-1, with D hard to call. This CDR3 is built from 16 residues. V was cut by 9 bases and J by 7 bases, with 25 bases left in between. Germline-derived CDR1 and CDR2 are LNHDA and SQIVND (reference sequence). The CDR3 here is CASCQTSAPRKNEQFF. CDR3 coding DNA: TGTGCCAGCTGTCAGACCTCAGCGCCTAGGAAGAATGAGCAGTTCTTC.

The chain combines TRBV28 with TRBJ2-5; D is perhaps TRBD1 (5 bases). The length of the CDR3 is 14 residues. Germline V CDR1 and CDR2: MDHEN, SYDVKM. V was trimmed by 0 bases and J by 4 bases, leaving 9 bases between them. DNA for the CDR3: TGTGCCAGCAGTTTATGGGGGCCGGGAGAGACCCAGTACTTC. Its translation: CASSLWGPGETQYF. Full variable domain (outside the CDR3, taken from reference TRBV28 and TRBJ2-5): DVKVTQSSRYLVKRTGEKVFLECVQDMDHENMFWYRQDPGLGLRLIYFSYDVKMKEKGDIPEGYSVSREKKERFSLILESASTNQTSMYLCASSLWGPGETQYFGPGTRLLVL.